This TCR beta chain was recorded in a study of blood T cell repertoires in COVID-19. Study-wide background: From T cells, B-cell-depleted T cells, or PBMCs came the material, which was cDNA or gDNA.

Followed longitudinally, the Seattle patients had been enrolled during active infection. Per the study methods: The assay estimated nucleated cells by amplifying reference gene primers. Libraries were prepared by immunoSEQ multiplex PCR; TCRdb keeps only in-frame clonotypes and omits some of them. That table gives V, J and clone size, and the DNA gave D and trimming. The data show roughly 100,000 clones, around 81% seen once. Germline V gene sequence: CDR1 ENHRY, CDR2 SYGVKD. The CDR3 length is 12 residues. The sample was peripheral blood. The V gene is TRBV10-3, the J gene TRBJ1-5; 7 bases match TRBD1. This TCR came from a man older than 75 with COVID-19, enrolled during active disease. CDR3 amino acids: CASGQGGQPQHF. The CDR3 DNA reads as TGTGCATCGGGGCAGGGGGGTCAGCCCCAGCATTTT.